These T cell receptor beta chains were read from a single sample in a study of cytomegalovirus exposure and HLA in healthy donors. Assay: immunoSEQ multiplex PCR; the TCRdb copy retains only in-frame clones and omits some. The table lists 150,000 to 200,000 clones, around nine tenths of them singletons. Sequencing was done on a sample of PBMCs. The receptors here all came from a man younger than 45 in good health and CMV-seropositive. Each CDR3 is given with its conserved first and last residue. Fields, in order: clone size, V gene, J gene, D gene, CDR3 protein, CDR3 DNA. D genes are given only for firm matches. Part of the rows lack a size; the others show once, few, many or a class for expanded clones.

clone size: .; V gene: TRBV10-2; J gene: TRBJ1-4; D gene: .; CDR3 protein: CASTSEQFEKLFF; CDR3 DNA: TGCGCCAGCACCTCGGAGCAGTTTGAAAAACTGTTTTTT
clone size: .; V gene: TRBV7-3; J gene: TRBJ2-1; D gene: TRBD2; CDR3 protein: CASSPGTSGRWTMKQFF; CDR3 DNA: TGTGCCAGCAGCCCAGGGACTAGCGGGCGATGGACAATGAAGCAGTTCTTC
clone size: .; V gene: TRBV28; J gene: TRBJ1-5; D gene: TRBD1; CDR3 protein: CASSFGGGRNQPQHF; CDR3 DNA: TGTGCCAGCAGTTTCGGAGGGGGCCGGAATCAGCCCCAGCATTTT
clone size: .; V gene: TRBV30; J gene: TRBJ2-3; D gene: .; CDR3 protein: CAWRRPRHGYTDTQYF; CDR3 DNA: TGTGCCTGGAGACGACCGCGACACGGCTACACAGATACGCAGTATTTT
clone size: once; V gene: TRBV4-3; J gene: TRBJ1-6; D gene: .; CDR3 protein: CASSQVRSSYNSPLHF; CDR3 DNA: TGCGCCAGCAGCCAAGTAAGGAGCTCCTATAATTCACCCCTCCACTTT
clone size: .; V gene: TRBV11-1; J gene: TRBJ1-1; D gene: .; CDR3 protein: CASSSQGPLTMNTEAFF; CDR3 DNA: TGTGCCAGCAGCAGCCAGGGGCCGTTAACAATGAACACTGAAGCTTTCTTT
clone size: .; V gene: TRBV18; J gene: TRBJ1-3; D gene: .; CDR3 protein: CASSPGSFSGNTIYF; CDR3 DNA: TGTGCCAGCTCACCAGGCAGCTTCTCTGGAAACACCATATATTTT
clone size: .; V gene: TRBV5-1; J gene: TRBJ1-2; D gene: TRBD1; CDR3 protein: CASSQQGARYGYTF; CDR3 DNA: TGCGCCAGCAGCCAACAGGGGGCGCGATATGGCTACACCTTC
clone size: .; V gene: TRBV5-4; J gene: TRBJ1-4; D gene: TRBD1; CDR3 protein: CASSSKGTGGLGEKLFF; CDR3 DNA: TGTGCCAGCAGCTCGAAGGGGACAGGGGGATTGGGGGAAAAACTGTTTTTT
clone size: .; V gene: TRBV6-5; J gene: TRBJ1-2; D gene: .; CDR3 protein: CASRPLAGANYGYTF; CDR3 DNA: TGTGCCAGCAGACCTCTTGCGGGGGCTAACTATGGCTACACCTTC
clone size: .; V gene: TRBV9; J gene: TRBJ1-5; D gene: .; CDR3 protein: CASSVGSQGGQPQHF; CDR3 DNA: TGTGCCAGCAGCGTGGGTTCTCAAGGGGGTCAGCCCCAGCATTTT
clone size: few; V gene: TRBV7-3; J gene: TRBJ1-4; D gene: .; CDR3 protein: CASSFREMLIEKLFF; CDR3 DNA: TGTGCCAGCAGCTTTAGGGAGATGTTGATTGAAAAACTGTTTTTT
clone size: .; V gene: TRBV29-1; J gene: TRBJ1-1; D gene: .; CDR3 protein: CSVMGGGNTEAFF; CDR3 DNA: TGCAGCGTGATGGGTGGGGGGAACACTGAAGCTTTCTTT
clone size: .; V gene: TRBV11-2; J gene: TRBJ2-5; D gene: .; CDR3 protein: CASSLGWGAQETQYF; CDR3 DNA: TGTGCCAGCAGCTTGGGTTGGGGGGCACAAGAGACCCAGTACTTC
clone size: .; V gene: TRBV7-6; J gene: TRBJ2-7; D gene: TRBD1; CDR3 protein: CASSLGQGAIYEQYF; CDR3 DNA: TGTGCCAGCAGCTTAGGACAGGGGGCTATATACGAGCAGTACTTC
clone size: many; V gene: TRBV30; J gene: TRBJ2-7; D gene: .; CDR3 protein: CAWKRGSSYEQYF; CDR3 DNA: TGTGCCTGGAAGAGAGGCAGCTCCTACGAGCAGTACTTC
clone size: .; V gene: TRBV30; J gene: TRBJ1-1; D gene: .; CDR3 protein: CAWSVPLPGTQAFF; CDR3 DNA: TGTGCCTGGAGTGTACCTCTCCCGGGGACCCAAGCTTTCTTT
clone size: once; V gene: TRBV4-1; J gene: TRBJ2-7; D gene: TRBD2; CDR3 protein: CASSLGLAGDQYF; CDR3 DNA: TGCGCCAGCAGCCTTGGACTAGCGGGAGACCAGTACTTC
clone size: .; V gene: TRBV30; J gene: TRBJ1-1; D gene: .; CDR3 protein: CAWSVLAGRARTTEAFF; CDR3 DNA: TGTGCCTGGAGTGTACTGGCCGGGCGCGCGCGGACCACTGAAGCTTTCTTT
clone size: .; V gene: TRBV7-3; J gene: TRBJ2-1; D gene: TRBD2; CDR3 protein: CASTSGSSEQFF; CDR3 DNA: TGTGCCAGCACCAGCGGGAGTAGTGAGCAGTTCTTC
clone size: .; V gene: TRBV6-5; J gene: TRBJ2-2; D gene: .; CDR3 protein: CASSYRGAGELFF; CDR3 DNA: TGTGCCAGCAGTTACAGGGGTGCCGGGGAGCTGTTTTTT
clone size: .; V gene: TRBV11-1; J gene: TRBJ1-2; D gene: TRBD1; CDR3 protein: CASSLSGTGNGYTF; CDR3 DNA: TGTGCCAGCAGCTTATCCGGGACAGGAAATGGCTACACCTTC
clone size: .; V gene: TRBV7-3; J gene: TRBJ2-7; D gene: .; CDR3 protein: CASSLSYEQYF; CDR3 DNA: TGTGCCAGCAGCCTATCCTACGAGCAGTACTTC
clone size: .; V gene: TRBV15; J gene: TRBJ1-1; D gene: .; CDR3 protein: CATSRVAPLKEAFF; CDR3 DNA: TGTGCCACCAGCAGAGTGGCGCCCCTCAAAGAGGCTTTCTTT
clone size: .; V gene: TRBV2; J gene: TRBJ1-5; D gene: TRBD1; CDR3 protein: CASSERQGVQPQHF; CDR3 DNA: TGTGCCAGCAGTGAGAGACAGGGGGTTCAGCCCCAGCATTTT
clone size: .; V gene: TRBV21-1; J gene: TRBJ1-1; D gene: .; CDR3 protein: CASTPHTEAFF; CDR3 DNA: TGTGCCAGCACCCCTCACACTGAAGCTTTCTTT
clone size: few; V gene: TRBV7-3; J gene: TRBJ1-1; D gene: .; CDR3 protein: CASSLDPNTEAFF; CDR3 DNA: TGTGCCAGCAGCTTAGACCCGAACACTGAAGCTTTCTTT
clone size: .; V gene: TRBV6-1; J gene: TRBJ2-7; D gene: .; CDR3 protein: CASSEAVYEQYF; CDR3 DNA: TGTGCCAGCAGTGAAGCAGTCTACGAGCAGTACTTC
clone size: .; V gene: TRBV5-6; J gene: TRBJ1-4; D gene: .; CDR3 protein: CASSLVSGRNEKLFF; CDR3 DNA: TGTGCCAGCAGCTTGGTCTCAGGGAGGAATGAAAAACTGTTTTTT
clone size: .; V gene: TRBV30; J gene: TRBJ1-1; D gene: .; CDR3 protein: CAWILRGPLMNTEAFF; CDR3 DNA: TGTGCCTGGATCTTACGGGGACCACTTATGAACACTGAAGCTTTCTTT
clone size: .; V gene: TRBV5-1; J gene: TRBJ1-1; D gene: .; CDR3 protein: CASIPQGSTEAFF; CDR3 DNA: TGCGCCAGCATACCCCAGGGGTCGACTGAAGCTTTCTTT
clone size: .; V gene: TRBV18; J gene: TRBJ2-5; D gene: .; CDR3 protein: CASSPTYETQYF; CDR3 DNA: TGTGCCAGCTCACCCACGTACGAGACCCAGTACTTC
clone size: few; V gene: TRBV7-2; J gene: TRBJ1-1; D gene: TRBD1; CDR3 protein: CASSPWQGGTEAFF; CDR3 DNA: TGTGCCAGCTCGCCATGGCAGGGGGGAACTGAAGCTTTCTTT
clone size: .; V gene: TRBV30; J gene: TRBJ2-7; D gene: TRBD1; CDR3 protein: CAWSAGTGPYEQYF; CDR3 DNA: TGTGCCTGGAGTGCCGGGACAGGCCCATACGAGCAGTACTTC
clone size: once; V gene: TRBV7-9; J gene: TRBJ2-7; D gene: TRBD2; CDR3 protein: CASSGRLAGRTYEQYF; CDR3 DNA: TGTGCCAGCAGCGGCCGACTAGCGGGACGCACCTACGAGCAGTACTTC
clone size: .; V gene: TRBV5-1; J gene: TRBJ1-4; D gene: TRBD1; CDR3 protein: CASSYDRGNEKLFF; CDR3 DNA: TGCGCCAGCAGCTATGACAGGGGCAACGAAAAACTGTTTTTT
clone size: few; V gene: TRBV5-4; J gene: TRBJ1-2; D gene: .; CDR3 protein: CASSPVGLYGYTF; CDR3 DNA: TGTGCCAGCAGCCCAGTAGGTTTGTATGGCTACACCTTC
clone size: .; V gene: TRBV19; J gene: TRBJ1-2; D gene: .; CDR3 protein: CASSIDRGRDYGYTF; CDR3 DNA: TGTGCCAGTAGTATAGATCGTGGCAGGGACTATGGCTACACCTTC
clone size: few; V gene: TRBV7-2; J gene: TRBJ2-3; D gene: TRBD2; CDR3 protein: CASSFSGRNVDTQYF; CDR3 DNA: TGTGCCAGCAGCTTTAGCGGGAGGAACGTAGATACGCAGTATTTT
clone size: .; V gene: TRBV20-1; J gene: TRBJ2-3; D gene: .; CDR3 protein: CSRAKEGTQYF; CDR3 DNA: TGCAGTCGAGCGAAAGAGGGTACGCAGTATTTT
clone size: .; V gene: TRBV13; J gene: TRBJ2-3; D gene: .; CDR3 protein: CASSLGTSSTDTQYF; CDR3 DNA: TGTGCCAGCAGCCTCGGGACGTCTAGCACAGATACGCAGTATTTT
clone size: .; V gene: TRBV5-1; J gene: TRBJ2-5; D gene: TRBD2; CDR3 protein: CASSLISGEETQYF; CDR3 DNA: TGCGCCAGCAGCTTGATCAGCGGGGAGGAGACCCAGTACTTC
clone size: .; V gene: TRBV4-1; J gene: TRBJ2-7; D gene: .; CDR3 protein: CASSRSGVQDEQYF; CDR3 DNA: TGCGCCAGCAGCCGCTCGGGGGTTCAGGACGAGCAGTACTTC
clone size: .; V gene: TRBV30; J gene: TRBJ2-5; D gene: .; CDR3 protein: CAWTARETQYF; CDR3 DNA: TGTGCCTGGACAGCGCGTGAGACCCAGTACTTC
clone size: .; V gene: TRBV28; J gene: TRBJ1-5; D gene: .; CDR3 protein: CATNGEGGNQPQHF; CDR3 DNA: TGTGCCACAAACGGGGAGGGAGGCAATCAGCCCCAGCATTTT
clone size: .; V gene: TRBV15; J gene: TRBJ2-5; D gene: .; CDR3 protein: CATSRGQNQETQYF; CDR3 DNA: TGTGCCACCAGCAGAGGGCAGAACCAAGAGACCCAGTACTTC
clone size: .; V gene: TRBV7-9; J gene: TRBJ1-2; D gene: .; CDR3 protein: CASSPTPRAFRF; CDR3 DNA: TGTGCCAGCAGCCCGACGCCCAGGGCCTTCCGATTC
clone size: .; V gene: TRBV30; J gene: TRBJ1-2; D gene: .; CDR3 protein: CAWRTDGGNYGYTF; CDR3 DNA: TGTGCCTGGAGGACCGACGGGGGGAACTATGGCTACACCTTC
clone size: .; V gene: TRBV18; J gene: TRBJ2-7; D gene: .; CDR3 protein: CASSPQSGEDEQYF; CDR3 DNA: TGTGCCAGCTCACCACAGTCGGGAGAGGACGAGCAGTACTTC
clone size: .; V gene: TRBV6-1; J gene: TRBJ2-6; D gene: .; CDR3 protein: CASSERGFGANVLTF; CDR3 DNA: TGTGCCAGCAGTGAAAGAGGGTTTGGGGCCAACGTCCTGACTTTC
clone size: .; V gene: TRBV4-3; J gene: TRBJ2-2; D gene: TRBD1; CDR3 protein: CASSQERTGSSGELFF; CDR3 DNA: TGCGCCAGCAGCCAAGAGAGGACAGGGTCGTCCGGGGAGCTGTTTTTT
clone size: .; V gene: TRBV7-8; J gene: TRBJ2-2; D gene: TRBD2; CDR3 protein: CASSPRTSGVTGELFF; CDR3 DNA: TGTGCCAGCAGCCCCCGTACTAGCGGTGTAACCGGGGAGCTGTTTTTT
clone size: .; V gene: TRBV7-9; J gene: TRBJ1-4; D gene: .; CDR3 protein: CASSLDSGDPEKLFF; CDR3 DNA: TGTGCCAGCAGCTTAGACAGCGGGGATCCTGAAAAACTGTTTTTT
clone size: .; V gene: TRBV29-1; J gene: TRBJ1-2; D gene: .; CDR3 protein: CSVDWGGNNYGYTF; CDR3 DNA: TGCAGCGTTGATTGGGGGGGAAACAACTATGGCTACACCTTC